Shown below are 12 T cell receptor beta chains from a single sample sequenced in a study of metastatic and nonmetastatic thyroid tumors. TCRdb redid the clone calls on the PCR reads using MiXCR. Of over 20,000 clones in the sample, about 30% were seen once. Thyroid surgery had not been preceded by any treatment in any patient. The sequenced material came from blood. Receptors originate from a female donor with papillary thyroid cancer or a benign thyroid nodule (not recorded which). Some clones in this sample may be carry-over from other donors' samples.

The chain is built from TRBV18 and TRBJ1-4, with a weak D call TRBD1 (5 bases). CDR3 size: 15 residues. From germline, CDR1 is KGHSH and CDR2 LQKENI. The germline V and J ends were trimmed by 5 bases and 7 bases, with 17 bases remaining between them. The CDR3 nucleotides read TGTGCCAGCTCATTCAGACAGCCCGGTAGTGAAAAACTGTTTTTT. This sequence encodes CASSFRQPGSEKLFF.

The table lists this clone with many counts. This chain uses TRBV2 with TRBJ2-5, with TRBD1 identical over 8 bases. The V segment lost 5 bases and the J segment 4 bases; nucleotides outside the gene matches: 6. The CDR3 has 14 residues. Per the germline V gene, CDR1 is SNHLY and CDR2 is FYNNEI. The CDR3 DNA reads as TGTGCCAGCAGTCGCTCGACAGGGGTAGAGACCCAGTACTTC. Protein: CASSRSTGVETQYF.

This clone is medium-sized in the sample. The V call is TRBV14, the J call TRBJ2-1, with 9 bases aligning to TRBD2. CDR1 SGHDN and CDR2 FVKESK come from the germline V gene. V dropped 0 bases and J dropped 6; count of bases not matched to a gene: 6. The CDR3 length is 16 residues. Here the CDR3 reads CASSQDGGSGGNEQFF. The CDR3 bases are TGTGCCAGCAGCCAAGATGGTGGTAGCGGGGGCAATGAGCAGTTCTTC.

Ten or more counts support this clone. The chain uses TRBV4-1 and TRBJ2-3; tentatively, D is TRBD1 (6 bases). The CDR3 is 14 residues long. Germline V gene sequence: CDR1 MGHRA, CDR2 YSYEKL. Trimming removed 0 bases from V and 3 bases from J, with 7 bases in between. CDR3 bases: TGCGCCAGCAGCCAAGATCAGGGGACAGATACGCAGTATTTT. Protein sequence: CASSQDQGTDTQYF.

CDR3 nucleotide sequence: TGTGCCAGCAGCTCCGGGCTTTACAATGAGCAGTTCTTC. Translating gives CASSSGLYNEQFF. V is TRBV7-9 and J is TRBJ2-1; D is undetermined. In germline, CDR1 is SEHNR, CDR2 FQNEAQ (reference sequence). V dropped 4 bases and J dropped 4 bases, with 8 bases sitting between them. The CDR3 totals 13 residues.

This clone was observed many times. The rearrangement links TRBV10-3 to TRBJ2-2; TRBD2 might be the D (5 bases). From germline, CDR1 is ENHRY and CDR2 SYGVKD. This CDR3 has 13 residues. V was trimmed by 10 bases and J by 5 bases, leaving 14 bases between them. The CDR3 is CATSRGPTGELFF. The CDR3 DNA is TGTGCCACCTCGCGCGGGCCGACCGGGGAGCTGTTTTTT.

V is TRBV5-1 and J is TRBJ2-7, with TRBD2 matching 10 bases. Germline CDR1 SGHRS, CDR2 YFSETQ. CDR3 length: 16 amino acids. With V trimmed by 0 bases and J by 2 bases, 5 bases remained unmatched. The CDR3 nucleotides read TGCGCCAGCAGCTTGGGGCCTAGCGGGGGCACCTACGAGCAGTACTTC. Translation: CASSLGPSGGTYEQYF. Full variable domain (remainder filled in from reference TRBV5-1 and TRBJ2-7): KAGVTQTPRYLIKTRGQQVTLSCSPISGHRSVSWYQQTPGQGLQFLFEYFSETQRNKGNFPGRFSGRQFSNSRSEMNVSTLELGDSALYLCASSLGPSGGTYEQYFGPGTRLTVT.

This clone showed up many times. V usage is TRBV4-3 and J usage is TRBJ2-2, with TRBD2 identical over 9 bases. This CDR3 spans 17 amino acids. Trimming removed 1 base from V and 6 bases from J; junction bases left unmatched: 9. Germline CDR1 is LGHNA and CDR2 is YSLEER. CDR3: CASSQGPGLAVPGELFF. Here the CDR3 DNA reads TGCGCCAGCAGCCAAGGGCCGGGACTAGCAGTTCCCGGGGAGCTGTTTTTT.

Ten or more counts support this clone. This chain links TRBV4-1 with TRBJ1-1; D not resolved. Germline CDR1 and CDR2: MGHRA and YSYEKL. V was shortened by 7 bases and J by 1 base, with 10 bases between the two germline ends. CDR3 length equals 13 residues. CDR3 sequence reads: CASIGKGNTEAFF. DNA for the CDR3: TGCGCCAGCATAGGAAAGGGGAACACTGAAGCTTTCTTT.

The chain uses TRBV11-1 and TRBJ2-7; 9 bases fit TRBD2. Germline-derived CDR1 and CDR2 are SGHAT and FQDESV (reference sequence). The length of the CDR3 is 15 residues. The junction had 4 bases not matched to a gene; V was cut back by 2 bases and J by 2 bases. The CDR3 loop is CASSLRLAGTYEQYF. CDR3 bases: TGTGCCAGCAGCTTAAGGCTAGCGGGGACCTACGAGCAGTACTTC.

The J gene is TRBJ2-7, the V gene TRBV5-1, with 9 bases matching TRBD1. The germline V gene encodes CDR1 SGHRS and CDR2 YFSETQ. The CDR3 totals 15 residues. With 2 bases clipped from V and 2 bases from J, the junction kept 5 bases outside the gene matches. CDR3 residues: CASSFRQGDTYEQYF. The CDR3 coding sequence is TGCGCCAGCAGCTTCAGACAGGGGGACACCTACGAGCAGTACTTC. Complete variable domain (other parts from reference TRBV5-1 and TRBJ2-7): KAGVTQTPRYLIKTRGQQVTLSCSPISGHRSVSWYQQTPGQGLQFLFEYFSETQRNKGNFPGRFSGRQFSNSRSEMNVSTLELGDSALYLCASSFRQGDTYEQYFGPGTRLTVT.

This clone was found many times. The chain uses TRBV2 and TRBJ2-2, with D possibly TRBD2 on 6 matching bases. Trimming took off 5 bases at V and 7 bases at J, with 11 bases between the two ends. This CDR3 is 13 amino acids long. Germline-derived CDR1 and CDR2 are SNHLY and FYNNEI. The CDR3 sequence: CASSTTSDGELFF. The CDR3 DNA reads TGTGCCAGCAGTACGACTAGTGACGGGGAGCTGTTTTTT.